This TCR beta chain was recovered during a study of identical twins (TCRdb year 2016). The study in broad terms: TCR alpha and beta repertoires from monozygotic twins, unrelated adults of various ages and cord blood were deep-sequenced to test whether fetal clonotypes persist. To rule out contamination, the twin experiments were replicated at different times with different library preparation protocols. What the research found in general, with its limitations: Invariant T cells such as MAIT and iNKT could partly confound zero-insertion analyses, although diverse VJ usage argued against such confounding for most clonotypes. A weaker excess of twin sharing was found in beta out-of-frame sequences because the signal-to-noise ratio was lowered by fewer shared sequences. Conclusions relied on cross-sectional statistical analysis, since the same donors could not be followed over many years. Out-of-frame TCR alpha sequences shared between twins showed an excess of low generation-probability sequences compared with coincidental sharing between unrelated individuals. Abundant cord blood beta clonotypes carried fewer insertions; young adult naive repertoires showed a weaker similar trend, while memory repertoires showed none. In monozygotic twins, out-of-frame TCR alpha sharing was systematically underestimated by recombination models, although the models agreed with sharing between unrelated individuals.

The protocol used for the library was 5' RACE. This sample was sequenced with an Illumina HiSeq 2000. A universal primer binding site was introduced by template switching, and a unique molecular identifier was present in the final cDNA, enabling accurate counting of TCR cDNA molecules. First-strand cDNA for TCR alpha and beta chains was synthesized from specific primers in the conserved constant-segment region. To control for contamination, every cDNA library carried two barcodes: a SMART-Mk sample barcode plus Illumina barcodes. TruSeq adapter sequences along with Illumina sample barcodes were introduced in two successive PCR steps. The Illumina HiSeq platform was used with custom primers to sequence TCR alpha and beta cDNA libraries. The authors' pipeline ran thus. MiGEC processed the raw reads to extract unique molecular identifiers, while MiXCR was used to determine the CDR3 positions. For each individual, recombination models were inferred using an EM algorithm with the repgenHMM and IGoR tools. The analysis of shared clonotypes was done with the tcR package in R, with sharing normalized by the product of cloneset sizes. To study raw recombination free of thymic and clonal selection effects, out-of-frame nonproductive sequences were analyzed. TCRdb reprocessing: public reads trimmed at Q25 with fastp, clones called with MiXCR, in-frame beta chains kept. Rows merge per CDR3 protein into single entries with the most common DNA and genes. The V and J calls and clone size come from TCRdb's table, not from the authors' own analysis. This sample lists 690,000 or so distinct CDR3 sequences; roughly 6.2% were detected once. The ten most abundant clones make up approximately 1.6% of the sample.

This clonotype was counted between two and nine times. Its antigen remains undetermined. No much larger clone is present one base from it, and per-base qualities are unavailable. V loses 4 bases, J loses 3 bases, and the germline ends lie 8 bases apart. The CDR3, cysteine through phenylalanine, is 12 amino acids long. The CDR3 DNA has 36 bases and is translated from base 1. In the germline V gene, CDR1 corresponds to SGDLS and CDR2 to YYNGEE. Only healthy Caucasian donors were included. Three unrelated non-twin adults were also sequenced: a male aged 18 to 30, a male aged 50 to 60 and a female aged 50 to 60. Using Miltenyi CD45RO+ enrichment and human naive T-cell isolation kits, memory (CD45RO+) and naive T cells were isolated from PBMC.

This receptor was obtained from a man in his late teens or twenties in good health. Recombination joined TRBV9 with TRBJ2-7; TRBD1 could be the D gene, as 5 bases match. The sample taken for sequencing was naive T cells sorted from blood. Interpreted using the paper, the cell subset or site label stands for: cells isolated with a human naive T-cell isolation kit. In nucleotide form, the sequence is TGTGCCAGCAGCCCGGACAACTACGAGCAGTACTTC. It codes for CASSPDNYEQYF.